These 7 T cell receptor beta chains came from one sample sequenced in a study of cytomegalovirus exposure and HLA in healthy donors. The PCR employed 60 Vbeta primers together with 13 Jbeta primers. Some clones are missing from TCRdb's copy, which holds only in-frame ones; the method was immunoSEQ multiplex PCR. The sample lists about 160,000 clones; 65% to 80% were seen once. Sequenced: PBMCs. The receptor source for this set is a female donor in good health and CMV-seronegative.

The V and J genes are TRBV4-1 and TRBJ2-7, with 11 bases that match TRBD2. The CDR3 is 15 amino acids. Germline V gives CDR1 MGHRA, CDR2 YSYEKL. V shed 5 bases and J 4 bases; nucleotides not matched to a gene: 7. The CDR3 reads CASSSRLAGIYEQYF. In DNA, the CDR3 is TGCGCCAGCAGCTCCCGACTAGCGGGGATATACGAGCAGTACTTC.

This chain links TRBV7-9 with TRBJ2-1; tentatively, D is TRBD2 (5 bases). CDR3 length: 15 residues. Germline CDR1 and CDR2: SEHNR and FQNEAQ (reference sequence). The V end lost 0 bases, the J end lost 9 bases, and 15 bases lay between the germline ends. The CDR3, as DNA: TGTGCCAGCAGCTTAGCGCCAGAACTAGATGGTGAGCAGTTCTTC. It specifies CASSLAPELDGEQFF. The full variable domain, its missing parts supplied by reference TRBV7-9 and TRBJ2-1, is DTGVSQNPRHKITKRGQNVTFRCDPISEHNRLYWYRQTLGQGPEFLTYFQNEAQLEKSRLLSDRFSAERPKGSFSTLEIQRTEQGDSAMYLCASSLAPELDGEQFFGPGTRLTVL.

The chain combines TRBV5-1 with TRBJ1-1; 12 nucleotides line up with TRBD1. This CDR3 is 17 amino acids long. J gave up 6 bases and V 4 bases, and 13 bases lay outside the gene matches. Germline V gives CDR1 SGHRS, CDR2 YFSETQ. CDR3 region: CASSPGQGAVGIAEAFF. CDR3 DNA: TGCGCCAGCAGCCCGGGACAGGGGGCGGTTGGTATCGCTGAAGCTTTCTTT. The full variable domain, its missing parts supplied by reference TRBV5-1 and TRBJ1-1, is KAGVTQTPRYLIKTRGQQVTLSCSPISGHRSVSWYQQTPGQGLQFLFEYFSETQRNKGNFPGRFSGRQFSNSRSEMNVSTLELGDSALYLCASSPGQGAVGIAEAFFGQGTRLTVV.

A few counts support this clone. The genes are TRBV5-4 and TRBJ2-7, with 8 bases matching TRBD2. This CDR3 comprises 15 residues. The ends lost 0 bases at V and 6 bases at J; junction bases unmatched: 8. The germline V gene has CDR1 SGHNT and CDR2 YYREEE (reference sequence). The CDR3 sequence is CASSLGLAGVGEQYF. The CDR3 DNA follows: TGTGCCAGCAGCTTGGGGCTAGCGGGTGTGGGCGAGCAGTACTTC.

The chain combines TRBV7-9 with TRBJ2-2, with 12 bases lining up with TRBD2. Germline V gives CDR1 SEHNR, CDR2 FQNEAQ (reference sequence). Losses at the gene ends were 4 bases for V and 8 bases for J; bases not matched to a gene: 5. The CDR3 contains 15 residues. The CDR3 DNA reads as TGTGCCAGCAGCTATGGACTAGCGGGAAATGGGGAGCTGTTTTTT. It specifies CASSYGLAGNGELFF.

This chain connects TRBV2 to TRBJ2-7, with D possibly TRBD1 on 5 matching bases. Germline lookup yields CDR1 SNHLY and CDR2 FYNNEI. CDR3 length equals 14 residues. V was trimmed by 5 bases and J by 4 bases, leaving 15 bases between them. The CDR3 loop reads CASSKNPGQYEQYF. CDR3 in DNA: TGTGCCAGCAGTAAGAACCCAGGGCAGTACGAGCAGTACTTC. The whole variable domain, filled in from reference TRBV2 and TRBJ2-7, reads EPEVTQTPSHQVTQMGQEVILRCVPISNHLYFYWYRQILGQKVEFLVSFYNNEISEKSEIFDDQFSVERPDGSNFTLKIRSTKLEDSAMYFCASSKNPGQYEQYFGPGTRLTVT.

This clone turned up a few times. The chain is built from TRBV11-1 and TRBJ1-1; 7 positions agree with TRBD1. Per the germline V gene, CDR1 is SGHAT and CDR2 is FQDESV (reference sequence). Trimming cost V 4 bases and J 2 bases; bases outside gene matches: 1. CDR3 size: 13 residues. CDR3 in amino acids: CASSWDRNTEAFF. CDR3 coding DNA: TGTGCCAGCAGCTGGGACAGAAACACTGAAGCTTTCTTT.